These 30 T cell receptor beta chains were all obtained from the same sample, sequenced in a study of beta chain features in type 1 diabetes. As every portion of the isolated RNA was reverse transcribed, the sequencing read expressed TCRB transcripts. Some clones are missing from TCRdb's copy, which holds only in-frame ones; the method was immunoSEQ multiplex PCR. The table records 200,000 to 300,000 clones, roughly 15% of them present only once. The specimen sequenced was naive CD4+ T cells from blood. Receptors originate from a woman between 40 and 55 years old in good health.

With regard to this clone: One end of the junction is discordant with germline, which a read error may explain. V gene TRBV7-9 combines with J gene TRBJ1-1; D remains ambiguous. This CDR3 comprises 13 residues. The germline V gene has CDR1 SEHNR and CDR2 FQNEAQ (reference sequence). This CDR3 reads CASSPQEALAALF. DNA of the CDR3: TGTGCCAGCAGCCCTCAGGAGGCCTTGGCAGCTCTCTTT.

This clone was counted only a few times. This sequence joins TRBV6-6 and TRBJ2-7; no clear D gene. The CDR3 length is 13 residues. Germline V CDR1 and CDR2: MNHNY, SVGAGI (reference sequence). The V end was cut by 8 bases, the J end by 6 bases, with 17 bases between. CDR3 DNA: TGTGCCAGCCGTATCCACAACTCGGGCGAGCAGTACTTC. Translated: CASRIHNSGEQYF.

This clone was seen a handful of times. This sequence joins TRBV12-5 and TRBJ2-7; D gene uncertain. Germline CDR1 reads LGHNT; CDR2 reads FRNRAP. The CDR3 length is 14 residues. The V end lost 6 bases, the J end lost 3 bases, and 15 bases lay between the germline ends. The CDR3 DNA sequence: TGTGCTAGTGGCCCACCCCAGGCCTTCTACGAGCAGTACTTC. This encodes CASGPPQAFYEQYF.

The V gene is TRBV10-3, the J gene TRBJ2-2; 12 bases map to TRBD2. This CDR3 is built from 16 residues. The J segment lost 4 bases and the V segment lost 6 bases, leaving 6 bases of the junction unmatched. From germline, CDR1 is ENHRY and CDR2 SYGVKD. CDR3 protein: CAISAPGLAGTGELFF. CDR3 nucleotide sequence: TGTGCCATCAGCGCCCCGGGACTAGCGGGCACCGGGGAGCTGTTTTTT.

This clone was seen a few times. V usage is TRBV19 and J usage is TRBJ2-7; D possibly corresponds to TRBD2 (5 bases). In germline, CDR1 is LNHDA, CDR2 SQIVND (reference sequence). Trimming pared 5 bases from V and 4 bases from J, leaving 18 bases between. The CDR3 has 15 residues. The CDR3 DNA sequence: TGTGCCAGTAGTTTGGGAAGCGGAACCATTTACGAGCAGTACTTC. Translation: CASSLGSGTIYEQYF.

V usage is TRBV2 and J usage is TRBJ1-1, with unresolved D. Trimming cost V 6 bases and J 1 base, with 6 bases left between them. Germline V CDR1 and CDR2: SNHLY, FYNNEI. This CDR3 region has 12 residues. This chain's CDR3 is CASRSRNTEAFF. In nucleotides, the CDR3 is TGTGCCAGCAGGAGTAGGAACACTGAAGCTTTCTTT. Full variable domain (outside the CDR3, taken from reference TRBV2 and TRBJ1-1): EPEVTQTPSHQVTQMGQEVILRCVPISNHLYFYWYRQILGQKVEFLVSFYNNEISEKSEIFDDQFSVERPDGSNFTLKIRSTKLEDSAMYFCASRSRNTEAFFGQGTRLTVV.

CDR3 protein: CASLWKQGSMNTEAFF. In DNA, the CDR3 is TGTGCCAGCCTCTGGAAACAGGGAAGCATGAACACTGAAGCTTTCTTT. V usage is TRBV18 and J usage is TRBJ1-1; tentatively, D is TRBD1 (6 bases). This CDR3 spans 16 amino acids. Trimming removed 8 bases at V and 0 bases at J, with 19 bases between. The germline V gene has CDR1 KGHSH and CDR2 LQKENI.

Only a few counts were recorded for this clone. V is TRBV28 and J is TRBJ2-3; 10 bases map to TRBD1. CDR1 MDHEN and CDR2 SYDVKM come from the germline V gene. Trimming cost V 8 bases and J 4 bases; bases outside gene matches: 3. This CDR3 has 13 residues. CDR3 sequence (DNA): TGTGCCAGCGGACAGGGGGTTCCAGATACGCAGTATTTT. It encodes CASGQGVPDTQYF.

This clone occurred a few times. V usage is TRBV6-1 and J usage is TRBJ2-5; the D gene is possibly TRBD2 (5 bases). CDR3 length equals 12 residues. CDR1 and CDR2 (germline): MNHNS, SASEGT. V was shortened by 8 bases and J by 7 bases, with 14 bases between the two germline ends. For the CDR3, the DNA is TGTGCCAGCGGGGTCCCGGGAAGGACCCAGTACTTC. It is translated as CASGVPGRTQYF.

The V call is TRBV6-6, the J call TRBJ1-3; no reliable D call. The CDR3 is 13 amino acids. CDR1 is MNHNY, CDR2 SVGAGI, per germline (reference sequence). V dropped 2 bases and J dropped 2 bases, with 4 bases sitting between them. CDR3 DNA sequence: TGTGCCAGCAGTTACGAGGCTGGAAACACCATATATTTT. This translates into CASSYEAGNTIYF.

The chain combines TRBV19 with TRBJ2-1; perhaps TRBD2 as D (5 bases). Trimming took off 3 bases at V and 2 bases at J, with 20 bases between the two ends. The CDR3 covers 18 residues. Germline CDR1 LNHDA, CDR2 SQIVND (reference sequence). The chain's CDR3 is CASSIVPMGSTTYNEQFF. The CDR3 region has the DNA TGTGCCAGTAGTATTGTGCCGATGGGGTCGACTACCTACAATGAGCAGTTCTTC.

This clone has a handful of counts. This CDR3 reads CASSFGNSPLHF. CDR3 coding DNA: TGTGCCAGTAGCTTCGGGAATTCACCCCTCCACTTT. This chain uses TRBV19 with TRBJ1-6; D is uncertain. This CDR3 comprises 12 residues. Germline assignment: CDR1 LNHDA and CDR2 SQIVND (reference sequence). V lost 6 bases and J lost 7, with 7 bases in between. Combining the CDR3 with reference TRBV19 and TRBJ1-6 gives the whole variable domain DGGITQSPKYLFRKEGQNVTLSCEQNLNHDAMYWYRQDPGQGLRLIYYSQIVNDFQKGDIAEGYSVSREKKESFPLTVTSAQKNPTAFYLCASSFGNSPLHFGNGTRLTVT.

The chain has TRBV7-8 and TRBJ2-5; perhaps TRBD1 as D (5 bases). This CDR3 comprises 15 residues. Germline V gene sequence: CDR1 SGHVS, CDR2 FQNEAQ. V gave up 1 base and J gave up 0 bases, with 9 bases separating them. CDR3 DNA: TGTGCCAGCAGCTTAGGGGCAGGGCACCAAGAGACCCAGTACTTC. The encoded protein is CASSLGAGHQETQYF.

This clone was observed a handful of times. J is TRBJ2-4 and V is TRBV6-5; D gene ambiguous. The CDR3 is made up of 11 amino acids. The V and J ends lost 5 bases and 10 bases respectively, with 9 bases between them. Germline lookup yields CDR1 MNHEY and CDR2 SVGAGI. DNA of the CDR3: TGTGCCAGCAGTGAAGCGTGGATTCAGTACTTC. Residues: CASSEAWIQYF.

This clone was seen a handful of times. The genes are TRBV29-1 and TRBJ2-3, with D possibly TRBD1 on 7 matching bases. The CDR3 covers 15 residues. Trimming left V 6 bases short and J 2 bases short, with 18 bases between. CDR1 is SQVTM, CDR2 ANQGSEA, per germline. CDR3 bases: TGCAGCGTAAAGAGACAGGGAGGATTCACAGATACGCAGTATTTT. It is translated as CSVKRQGGFTDTQYF.

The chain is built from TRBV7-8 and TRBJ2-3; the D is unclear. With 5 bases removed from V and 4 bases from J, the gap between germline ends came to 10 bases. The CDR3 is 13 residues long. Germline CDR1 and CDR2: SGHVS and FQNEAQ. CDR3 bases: TGTGCCAGCAGCATAAGTCCAGCAGATACGCAGTATTTT. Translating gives CASSISPADTQYF.

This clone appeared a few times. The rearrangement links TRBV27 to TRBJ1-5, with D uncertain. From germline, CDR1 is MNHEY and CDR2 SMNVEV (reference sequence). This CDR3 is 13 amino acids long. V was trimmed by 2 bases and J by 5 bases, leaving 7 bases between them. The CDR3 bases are TGTGCCAGCAGTTTAAACATTTATCAGCCCCAGCATTTT. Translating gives CASSLNIYQPQHF.

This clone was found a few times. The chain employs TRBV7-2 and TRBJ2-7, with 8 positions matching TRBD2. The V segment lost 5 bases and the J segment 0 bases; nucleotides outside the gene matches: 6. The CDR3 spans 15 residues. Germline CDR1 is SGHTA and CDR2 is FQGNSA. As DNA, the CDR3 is TGTGCCAGCAGCGTCCGGGGGGGCGGCTCCTACGAGCAGTACTTC. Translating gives CASSVRGGGSYEQYF. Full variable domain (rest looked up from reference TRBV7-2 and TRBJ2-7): GAGVSQSPSNKVTEKGKDVELRCDPISGHTALYWYRQSLGQGLEFLIYFQGNSAPDKSGLPSDRFSAERTGGSVSTLTIQRTQQEDSAVYLCASSVRGGGSYEQYFGPGTRLTVT.

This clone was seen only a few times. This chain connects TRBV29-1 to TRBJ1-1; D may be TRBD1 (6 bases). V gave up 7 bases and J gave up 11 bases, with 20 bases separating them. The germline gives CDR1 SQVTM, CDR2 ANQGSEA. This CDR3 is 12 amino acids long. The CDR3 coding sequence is TGCAGCGGATCTAACAGGGTTGGGTTGGCTTTCTTT. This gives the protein CSGSNRVGLAFF. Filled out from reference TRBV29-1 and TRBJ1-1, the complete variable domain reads SAVISQKPSRDICQRGTSLTIQCQVDSQVTMMFWYRQQPGQSLTLIATANQGSEATYESGFVIDKFPISRPNLTFSTLTVSNMSPEDSSIYLCSGSNRVGLAFFGQGTRLTVV.

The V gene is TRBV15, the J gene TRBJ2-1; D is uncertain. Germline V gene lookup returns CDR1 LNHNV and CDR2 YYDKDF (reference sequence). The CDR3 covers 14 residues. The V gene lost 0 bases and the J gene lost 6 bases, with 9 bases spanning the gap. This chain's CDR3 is CATSRDWLANEQFF. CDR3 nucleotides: TGTGCCACCAGCAGAGATTGGCTTGCCAATGAGCAGTTCTTC.

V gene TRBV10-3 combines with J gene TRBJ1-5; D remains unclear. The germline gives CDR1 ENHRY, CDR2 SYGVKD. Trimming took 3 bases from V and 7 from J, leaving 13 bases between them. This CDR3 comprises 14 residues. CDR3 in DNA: TGTGCCATCAGTGACAGGACTTCTGAGCAGCCCCAGCATTTT. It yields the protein CAISDRTSEQPQHF.

The CDR3 coding sequence is TGCGCCAGCAGCTTGGCTAGCGGCCCCCAAACGCAGTATTTT. Translation gives CASSLASGPQTQYF. The V gene is TRBV5-1, the J gene TRBJ2-3, with 7 bases aligning to TRBD2. V shed 0 bases, J shed 9 bases, and the junction held 7 bases outside the gene matches. Germline V gene sequence: CDR1 SGHRS, CDR2 YFSETQ. CDR3 length: 14 residues. Combining the CDR3 with reference TRBV5-1 and TRBJ2-3 gives the whole variable domain KAGVTQTPRYLIKTRGQQVTLSCSPISGHRSVSWYQQTPGQGLQFLFEYFSETQRNKGNFPGRFSGRQFSNSRSEMNVSTLELGDSALYLCASSLASGPQTQYFGPGTRLTVL.

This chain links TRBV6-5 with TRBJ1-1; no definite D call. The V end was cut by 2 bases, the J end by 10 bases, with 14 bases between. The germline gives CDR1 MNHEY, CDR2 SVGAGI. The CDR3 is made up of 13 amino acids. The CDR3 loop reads CASSYSSRKLAFF. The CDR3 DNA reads TGTGCCAGCAGTTACAGCAGCAGGAAATTAGCTTTCTTT.

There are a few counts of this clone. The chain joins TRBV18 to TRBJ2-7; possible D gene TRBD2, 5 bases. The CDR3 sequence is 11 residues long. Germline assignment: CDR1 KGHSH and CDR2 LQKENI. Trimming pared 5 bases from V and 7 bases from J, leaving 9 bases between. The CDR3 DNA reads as TGTGCCAGCTCAGCGGACTCGGAGCAGTACTTC. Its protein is CASSADSEQYF. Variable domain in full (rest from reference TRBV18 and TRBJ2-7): NAGVMQNPRHLVRRRGQEARLRCSPMKGHSHVYWYRQLPEEGLKFMVYLQKENIIDESGMPKERFSAEFPKEGPSILRIQQVVRGDSAAYFCASSADSEQYFGPGTRLTVT.

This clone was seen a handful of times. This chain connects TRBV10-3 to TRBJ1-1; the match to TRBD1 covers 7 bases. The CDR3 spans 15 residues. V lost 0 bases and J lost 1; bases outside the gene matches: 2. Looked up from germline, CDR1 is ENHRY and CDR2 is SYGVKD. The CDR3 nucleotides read TGTGCCATCAGTGAGTCAAGGGGGCCGAACACTGAAGCTTTCTTT. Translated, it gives CAISESRGPNTEAFF.

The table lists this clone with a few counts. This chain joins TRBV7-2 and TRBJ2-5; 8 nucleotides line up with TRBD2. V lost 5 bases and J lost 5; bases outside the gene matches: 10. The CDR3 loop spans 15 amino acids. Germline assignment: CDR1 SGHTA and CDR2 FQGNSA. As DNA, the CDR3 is TGTGCCAGCAGCCGCCAGACTAGCGTTAAGGAGACCCAGTACTTC. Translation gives CASSRQTSVKETQYF. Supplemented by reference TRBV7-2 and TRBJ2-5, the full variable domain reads GAGVSQSPSNKVTEKGKDVELRCDPISGHTALYWYRQSLGQGLEFLIYFQGNSAPDKSGLPSDRFSAERTGGSVSTLTIQRTQQEDSAVYLCASSRQTSVKETQYFGPGTRLLVL.

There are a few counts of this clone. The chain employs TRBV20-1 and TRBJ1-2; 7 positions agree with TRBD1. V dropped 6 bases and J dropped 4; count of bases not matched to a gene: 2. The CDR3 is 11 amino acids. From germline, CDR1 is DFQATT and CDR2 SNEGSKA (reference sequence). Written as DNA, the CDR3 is TGCAGTGCCGGGACAGCCTATGGCTACACCTTC. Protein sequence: CSAGTAYGYTF.

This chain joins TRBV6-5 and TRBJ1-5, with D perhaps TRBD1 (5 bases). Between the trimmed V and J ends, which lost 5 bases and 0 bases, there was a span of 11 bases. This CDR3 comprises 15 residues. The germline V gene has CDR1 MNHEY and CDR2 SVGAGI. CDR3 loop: CASSPDGHSNQPQHF. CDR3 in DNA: TGTGCCAGCAGTCCTGACGGACATAGCAATCAGCCCCAGCATTTT.

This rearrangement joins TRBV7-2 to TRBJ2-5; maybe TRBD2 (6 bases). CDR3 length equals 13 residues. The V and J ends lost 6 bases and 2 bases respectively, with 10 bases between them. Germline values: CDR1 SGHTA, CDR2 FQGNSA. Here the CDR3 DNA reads TGTGCCAGCAGGCTAAGCGGGCAAGAGACCCAGTACTTC. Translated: CASRLSGQETQYF.

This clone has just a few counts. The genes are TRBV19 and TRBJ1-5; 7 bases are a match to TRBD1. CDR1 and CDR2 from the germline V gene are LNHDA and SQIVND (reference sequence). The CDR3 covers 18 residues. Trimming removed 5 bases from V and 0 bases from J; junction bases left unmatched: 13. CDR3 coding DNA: TGTGCCAGTAGTCCCCACAAGGGCAGGGGGAATAGCAATCAGCCCCAGCATTTT. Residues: CASSPHKGRGNSNQPQHF.